This TCR beta chain was observed in a study of identical twins. Study-wide points: Beta out-of-frame sequences showed weaker excess sharing between twins. Cord blood's abundant beta clonotypes had fewer insertions, unlike memory repertoires.

CDR1 and CDR2 from the germline V gene are SEHNR and FQNEAQ (reference sequence). V trimming: 5 bases; J trimming: 7 bases; junction bases outside the gene matches: 10. The CDR3 is 15 residues long. A single record per CDR3 protein comes from TCRdb applying MiXCR to the 5' RACE reads. This sample has 280,000 or so distinct CDR3 sequences; approximately 8% occur once, and the top ten carry roughly 2.1%. This clonotype has a handful of counts. What it recognizes is unknown. The same sample was also studied in work on yellow fever vaccine responses in identical twins.

Sequenced input: memory (CD45RO+) T cells sorted from blood. The J gene is TRBJ2-1, the V gene TRBV7-9; 8 bases align to TRBD2. The TCR was taken from a woman between 18 and 29 years old in good health. This CDR3 reads CASSLPGLVKNEQFF. The CDR3 DNA sequence: TGTGCCAGCAGCCTCCCGGGACTAGTAAAGAATGAGCAGTTCTTC.